The rows below give T cell receptor beta chains drawn from one sample of a study of T cells in Graves' hyperthyroidism and ophthalmopathy. TCRdb re-called the multiplex PCR reads through MiXCR, storing one row per CDR3 protein. The sample lists almost 600,000 distinct CDR3 sequences; more than 11% were seen once. Sequences were obtained from blood. The source of these receptors is a woman aged 25 to 39 with Graves' hyperthyroidism that later progressed to Graves' ophthalmopathy. The CDR3 runs from the conserved cysteine through the conserved F or W. D genes are given only for firm matches. Only some rows state a clone size, as once, few, many or a class for expanded clones.

D gene,clone size,J gene,V gene,CDR3 protein,CDR3 DNA
NA,few,TRBJ2-7,TRBV27,CASSLYPPGSGNYYEQYF,TGTGCCAGCAGTTTATATCCCCCAGGCAGCGGTAATTACTACGAGCAGTACTTC
TRBD1,many,TRBJ2-5,TRBV7-8,CASSLYRDRAIETQYF,TGTGCCAGCAGCCTATACCGGGACAGGGCTATAGAGACCCAGTACTTC
TRBD1,many,TRBJ2-7,TRBV2,CASTGQDGFREQYF,TGTGCCAGCACTGGACAGGATGGCTTTCGCGAGCAGTACTTC
NA,many,TRBJ2-2,TRBV27,CASSLFGNSNTGELFF,TGTGCCAGCAGTTTATTTGGGAACTCGAACACCGGGGAGCTGTTTTTT
NA,few,TRBJ1-4,TRBV19,CASVPRGKGGYYEKLFF,TGTGCCAGCGTACCCCGAGGGAAAGGGGGATACTATGAAAAACTGTTTTTT
TRBD2,many,TRBJ2-1,TRBV27,CASSLAGEGVNEQFF,TGTGCCAGCAGTTTAGCGGGGGAGGGAGTCAATGAGCAGTTCTTC
NA,many,TRBJ1-1,TRBV6-1,CASSGTSRDTEAFF,TGTGCCAGCAGCGGGACCTCGAGGGACACTGAAGCTTTCTTT
NA,few,TRBJ1-5,TRBV6-1,CASSQTHNQPQHF,TGTGCCAGCAGCCAAACTCACAATCAGCCCCAGCATTTT
NA,NA,TRBJ2-6,TRBV6-1,CASSPLGISGANVLTF,TGTGCCAGCAGTCCCCTAGGGATATCCGGGGCCAACGTCCTGACTTTC
NA,many,TRBJ1-4,TRBV18,CASSPFDRTEKLFF,TGTGCCAGCTCACCTTTCGACAGGACTGAAAAACTGTTTTTT
TRBD1,NA,TRBJ1-3,TRBV12-3/TRBV12-4,CASIIGTADHSGNTIYF,TGTGCCAGCATCATCGGGACAGCGGATCACTCTGGAAACACCATATATTTT
TRBD1,many,TRBJ1-2,TRBV3-1,CASSLLGQQHGYTF,TGTGCCAGCAGCCTCTTGGGACAGCAGCATGGCTACACCTTC
NA,many,TRBJ1-3,TRBV7-6,CASSLAAGGTGNTIYF,TGTGCCAGCAGCTTAGCAGCCGGGGGAACTGGAAACACCATATATTTT
TRBD1,many,TRBJ2-7,TRBV29-1,CSVEGRGLDEQYF,TGCAGCGTTGAGGGCAGGGGGCTAGACGAGCAGTACTTC
TRBD1,many,TRBJ2-3,TRBV30,CAGETGGTDTQYF,TGTGCCGGAGAGACAGGGGGGACAGATACGCAGTATTTT
NA,many,TRBJ1-2,TRBV24-1,CATSDPRGDYGYTF,TGTGCCACCAGTGACCCACGGGGTGACTATGGCTACACCTTC
TRBD1,NA,TRBJ2-7,TRBV11-3,CASSGDRGGEQYF,TGTGCCAGCAGCGGGGACAGGGGAGGTGAGCAGTACTTC
NA,many,TRBJ1-1,TRBV24-1,CATSDPNTGNTEAFF,TGTGCCACCAGTGACCCCAATACTGGGAACACTGAAGCTTTCTTT
NA,many,TRBJ2-7,TRBV9,CASSVQGDDYEQYF,TGTGCCAGCAGCGTCCAAGGGGACGATTACGAGCAGTACTTC
NA,many,TRBJ1-2,TRBV9,CASSVQLANYGYTF,TGTGCCAGCAGCGTCCAGCTCGCTAACTATGGCTACACCTTC
TRBD1,many,TRBJ2-1,TRBV6-1,CASGDRGLNEQFF,TGTGCCAGCGGGGACAGGGGTCTCAATGAGCAGTTCTTC
NA,many,TRBJ2-2,TRBV7-2,CASSLSLNTGELFF,TGTGCCAGCAGCTTAAGTCTTAACACCGGGGAGCTGTTTTTT
NA,many,TRBJ1-6,TRBV7-2,CASSLAVGSYNSPLHF,TGTGCCAGCAGCTTAGCGGTTGGCTCCTATAATTCACCCCTCCACTTT
TRBD1,many,TRBJ1-4,TRBV4-3,CASSQGQGSEKLFF,TGTGCCAGCAGCCAGGGACAGGGGTCCGAAAAACTGTTTTTT
NA,many,TRBJ1-6,TRBV28,CASSLRVKVSPLHF,TGTGCCAGCAGTTTAAGGGTGAAGGTGTCACCCCTCCACTTT
NA,NA,TRBJ1-4,TRBV28,CASSPNPGLNEKLFF,TGTGCCAGCAGCCCAAATCCGGGCCTGAATGAAAAACTGTTTTTT
NA,few,TRBJ2-3,TRBV7-8,CASSLERRDTDTQYF,TGTGCCAGCAGCTTAGAACGGAGAGACACAGATACGCAGTATTTT
TRBD2,many,TRBJ2-5,TRBV11-2,CASRSWTSGTIQETQYF,TGTGCCAGCAGATCGTGGACTAGCGGGACCATCCAAGAGACCCAGTACTTC
NA,many,TRBJ2-7,TRBV6-1,CASAPRDPGEQYF,TGTGCCAGCGCCCCAAGGGACCCGGGGGAGCAGTACTTC
TRBD2,many,TRBJ2-3,TRBV12-3/TRBV12-4,CASSLMAGGTDTQYF,TGTGCCAGCAGTTTAATGGCGGGGGGCACAGATACGCAGTATTTT
NA,few,TRBJ1-3,TRBV19,CASSSDGGHGNTIYF,TGTGCCAGTAGTTCGGACGGAGGGCATGGAAACACCATATATTTT
TRBD2,many,TRBJ2-1,TRBV11-1,CASSRHEGAGNEQFF,TGTGCCAGCAGCCGTCACGAGGGAGCGGGGAATGAGCAGTTCTTC
NA,many,TRBJ1-1,TRBV30,CAWTGTPNWGVEAFF,TGTGCCTGGACCGGGACACCCAATTGGGGGGTGGAAGCTTTCTTT
NA,many,TRBJ2-1,TRBV11-2,CASSPGQSNNEQFF,TGTGCCAGCAGCCCCGGACAGAGTAACAATGAGCAGTTCTTC
NA,many,TRBJ2-3,TRBV29-1,CSATDYVRTDTQYF,TGCAGCGCCACCGACTATGTCAGGACAGATACGCAGTATTTT
TRBD2,many,TRBJ2-3,TRBV2,CASIGSGGRADTQYF,TGTGCCAGCATAGGCAGCGGGGGCAGAGCAGATACGCAGTATTTT
NA,many,TRBJ2-2,TRBV30,CAWSLARLNTGELFF,TGTGCCTGGAGTCTGGCGAGACTTAACACCGGGGAGCTGTTTTTT
TRBD2,NA,TRBJ2-7,TRBV20-1,CSATGLAEAYEQYF,TGCAGTGCAACCGGACTAGCTGAAGCCTACGAGCAGTACTTC
NA,many,TRBJ1-6,TRBV2,CASSGTRSSYNSPLHF,TGTGCCAGCAGCGGGACGAGGAGCTCCTATAATTCACCCCTCCACTTT
NA,NA,TRBJ2-2,TRBV13,CASSLDFFNTGELFF,TGTGCCAGCAGCTTAGATTTTTTCAACACCGGGGAGCTGTTTTTT
TRBD2,few,TRBJ2-1,TRBV4-3,CASSQDYERGVNEQFF,TGCGCCAGCAGCCAAGACTACGAGCGGGGGGTCAATGAGCAGTTCTTC
NA,many,TRBJ1-5,TRBV7-3,CASSLTGNSNQPQHF,TGTGCCAGCAGCTTAACAGGGAATAGCAATCAGCCCCAGCATTTT
TRBD2,many,TRBJ2-1,TRBV6-1,CASSDGGSWNEQFF,TGTGCCAGCAGTGATGGCGGGAGTTGGAATGAGCAGTTCTTC
TRBD1,many,TRBJ2-7,TRBV28,CASSPQTGTGPYEQYF,TGTGCCAGCAGTCCCCAAACAGGGACAGGTCCCTACGAGCAGTACTTC
NA,NA,TRBJ2-7,TRBV11-2,CASSLRPPRSISYEQYF,TGTGCCAGCAGCTTAAGGCCCCCTAGGAGCATCAGCTACGAGCAGTACTTC
NA,few,TRBJ1-3,TRBV20-1,CSAKEDSSGNTIYF,TGCAGTGCTAAGGAAGATTCCTCTGGAAACACCATATATTTT
TRBD1,few,TRBJ2-6,TRBV30,CASIGQGNPARANVLTF,TGTGCCTCAATCGGACAGGGGAATCCTGCTAGGGCCAACGTCCTGACTTTC
NA,many,TRBJ2-5,TRBV6-1,CASSFLLNGETQYF,TGTGCCAGCAGCTTCCTTTTGAATGGCGAGACCCAGTACTTC